This T cell receptor beta chain was identified during a study of memory CD4+ T cells and cytomegalovirus serostatus. About the research overall: Healthy Belgian adult donors included under ten CMV-positive and about two dozen CMV-negative people.

The sort gate was single viable CD3+CD4+CD8-CD45RO+ cells for memory CD4+ T cells. CMV serostatus came from serum IgG against pp150, pp28, p38, p52. This CDR3 contains 17 residues. With 1 base removed from V and 0 bases from J, the gap between germline ends came to 14 bases. Germline values: CDR1 SGHRS, CDR2 YFSETQ. In the original analysis: After removing out-of-frame reads, 2,204,828 distinct TCRbeta sequences remained. Method: immunoSEQ multiplex PCR; TCRdb's copy keeps in-frame clones and lacks some. For V, J and clone size, that table is used; D and trimming come from the DNA. The sample records under 55,000 clones, more than 70% being singletons.

Specimen: memory CD4+ T cells from blood. The TCR comes from an adult in good health and CMV-seropositive. The chain has TRBV5-1 and TRBJ2-1; D is possibly TRBD2 (6 bases). CDR3 sequence: CASSLLDADYSYNEQFF. For the CDR3, the DNA is TGCGCCAGCAGCTTGCTCGACGCGGACTACTCCTACAATGAGCAGTTCTTC. Combining the CDR3 with reference TRBV5-1 and TRBJ2-1 gives the whole variable domain KAGVTQTPRYLIKTRGQQVTLSCSPISGHRSVSWYQQTPGQGLQFLFEYFSETQRNKGNFPGRFSGRQFSNSRSEMNVSTLELGDSALYLCASSLLDADYSYNEQFFGPGTRLTVL.